This paragraph reports one T cell receptor beta chain. In the original workflow: It was from reference gene primer amplification that nucleated cell counts were estimated. Data came from immunoSEQ multiplex PCR; TCRdb stores just in-frame clones and leaves some out. Clone size and the V and J calls come from that table; the DNA yielded D and trimming. The table has about 110,000 clones, approximately 90% seen once. These data are taken from a study of blood T cell repertoires in COVID-19. Study context: Samples came from the United States, Italy and Spain, spanning acute and convalescent COVID-19. T cells, B-cell-depleted T cells, or PBMCs provided the cDNA or gDNA that served as material.

Trimming took off 1 base at V and 10 bases at J, with 12 bases between the two ends. Per the germline V gene, CDR1 is SGHDT and CDR2 is YYEEEE. The CDR3 totals 14 residues. Material: peripheral blood. This chain joins TRBV5-6 and TRBJ1-6; D is unresolved. The receptor comes from a human donor in a cohort sampled during active COVID-19. This chain's CDR3 is CASSLWRYGSPLHF. The CDR3, as DNA: TGTGCCAGCAGCTTGTGGAGGTACGGCTCACCCCTCCACTTT.